This T cell receptor beta chain is drawn from a study of T cells after yellow fever vaccination. Each CDR3 protein gets one entry after TCRdb re-called the 5' RACE reads with MiXCR. The sample lists approximately 350,000 distinct CDR3 sequences, around 10% seen once, with 18% in the top ten. V was cut by 4 bases and J by 1 base, with 8 bases left in between. The CDR3 is made up of 13 amino acids. The sequence was collected from a man aged 18 to 30 who received the YFV17D yellow fever vaccine. Source: PBMCs, taken on the day of the first yellow fever vaccination. The chain uses TRBV12-3 or TRBV12-4 and TRBJ2-7, with unresolved D. The CDR3 DNA reads as TGTGCCAGCAGTTCCCTCCTTTCCTACGAGCAGTACTTC. It specifies CASSSLLSYEQYF.